Listed below are T cell receptor beta chains from one sample, sequenced in a study of neurological immune-mediated disorders. MiXCR, run by TCRdb on the 5' RACE reads, gives a single entry per CDR3 protein. The sample records roughly 120,000 distinct CDR3 sequences, roughly 3.1% being singletons. Sequenced material: PBMCs. The receptor source for this set is a woman younger than 45 with multiple sclerosis. CDR3s include the opening cysteine and the closing phenylalanine or tryptophan. Fields, in order: D gene, V gene, J gene, clone size, CDR3 protein, CDR3 DNA. A D gene is named only where the DNA matches it firmly. Only part of the rows carry a size: once, few, many, or a class if the clone is expanded.

NA	TRBV19	TRBJ2-2	many	CASSILAAGYANTGELFF	TGTGCCAGTAGTATCCTAGCCGCAGGTTACGCGAACACCGGGGAGCTGTTTTTT
NA	TRBV18	TRBJ2-5	few	CASSRTNQETQYF	TGTGCCAGCTCGAGGACTAATCAAGAGACCCAGTACTTC
TRBD1	TRBV12-3/TRBV12-4	TRBJ1-2	many	CASSPAGTGVRRYGYTF	TGTGCCAGCAGTCCAGCTGGGACAGGGGTAAGGCGCTATGGCTACACCTTC
NA	TRBV7-6	TRBJ1-3	many	CASSLDPAAGNTIYF	TGTGCCAGCAGCTTAGATCCGGCAGCTGGAAACACCATATATTTT
NA	TRBV7-2	TRBJ1-3	many	CASSRQVSGNTIYF	TGTGCCAGCAGCCGACAGGTCTCTGGAAACACCATATATTTT
TRBD2	TRBV5-1	TRBJ2-3	many	CASSLFLAGDRDTQYF	TGCGCCAGCAGCTTGTTCCTAGCGGGAGATAGAGATACGCAGTATTTT
NA	TRBV29-1	TRBJ1-2	NA	CSVVQTTNYCYTF	TGCAGTGTTGTCCAGACAACGAACTACTGCTACACCTTC
NA	TRBV14	TRBJ2-7	many	CASSQWGRYEQYF	TGTGCCAGCAGCCAGTGGGGCAGGTACGAGCAGTACTTC
NA	TRBV20-1	TRBJ2-3	many	CSARATGGPQADTQYF	TGCAGTGCTAGAGCTACGGGGGGCCCTCAGGCAGATACGCAGTATTTT
TRBD2	TRBV7-7	TRBJ2-3	many	CASSEGLATTDTQYF	TGTGCCAGCAGCGAGGGACTAGCGACCACAGATACGCAGTATTTT
TRBD2	TRBV7-9	TRBJ2-7	many	CASSDGTSGSYEQYF	TGTGCCAGCAGCGACGGGACTAGCGGGAGCTACGAGCAGTACTTC
NA	TRBV18	TRBJ2-7	many	CASQAERNLYEQYF	TGTGCCTCCCAGGCGGAGCGCAACCTCTACGAGCAGTACTTC
TRBD2	TRBV6-2/TRBV6-3	TRBJ2-1	many	CASSFLGLAGVITLDEQFF	TGTGCCAGCAGTTTCCTCGGACTAGCGGGAGTTATCACCTTGGATGAGCAGTTCTTC
NA	TRBV15	TRBJ2-1	many	CATSREQYNEQFF	TGTGCCACCAGCAGGGAACAATACAATGAGCAGTTCTTC
NA	TRBV4-3	TRBJ2-7	many	CASSQTASSYEQYF	TGCGCCAGCAGTCAGACGGCTAGCTCCTACGAGCAGTACTTC
TRBD2	TRBV12-3/TRBV12-4	TRBJ2-1	many	CASGKTSGSRDEQFF	TGTGCCAGCGGCAAGACTAGCGGGAGTAGGGATGAGCAGTTCTTC
TRBD1	TRBV20-1	TRBJ1-2	many	CSARDRTGQDYGYTF	TGCAGTGCTAGAGATCGGACAGGGCAGGACTATGGCTACACCTTC
NA	TRBV29-1	TRBJ2-1	few	CSVEAWDNEQFF	TGCAGCGTAGAAGCTTGGGACAATGAGCAGTTCTTC
NA	TRBV2	TRBJ1-6	many	CASSEARNSPLHF	TGTGCCAGCAGTGAAGCAAGGAATTCACCCCTCCACTTT
TRBD2	TRBV25-1	TRBJ2-4	many	CASSVGLADIQYF	TGTGCCAGCAGTGTAGGACTAGCGGACATTCAGTACTTC
TRBD2	TRBV12-3/TRBV12-4	TRBJ2-7	many	CASSRAGRGEQYF	TGTGCCAGCAGTAGAGCGGGGCGCGGCGAGCAGTACTTC
NA	TRBV4-1	TRBJ1-1	many	CASSQDRELRDSPFF	TGCGCCAGCAGCCAAGATCGGGAATTGAGAGACTCTCCTTTCTTT
NA	TRBV27	TRBJ1-2	many	CASRPPGDSYGYTF	TGTGCCAGCAGGCCACCGGGAGACTCCTATGGCTACACCTTC
TRBD2	TRBV5-1	TRBJ2-7	many	CASSPPGAGGYEQYF	TGCGCCAGCAGCCCCCCGGGAGCGGGAGGTTACGAGCAGTACTTC
NA	TRBV10-2	TRBJ1-2	many	CASSGRTYGYTF	TGCGCCAGCAGTGGTCGGACCTATGGCTACACCTTC
NA	TRBV11-2	TRBJ1-3	many	CASSLFRRAEAFRDIIF	TGTGCCAGCAGCTTATTTAGGCGGGCAGAAGCTTTCCGCGATATCATTTTT
TRBD1	TRBV7-2	TRBJ1-1	many	CASSLTRGTGERNTEAFF	TGTGCCAGCAGCTTAACAAGGGGGACAGGGGAGAGGAACACTGAAGCTTTCTTT
TRBD1	TRBV6-1	TRBJ2-3	many	CASAPTGAVTDTQYF	TGTGCCAGTGCCCCAACAGGGGCGGTCACAGATACGCAGTATTTT
TRBD2	TRBV4-3	TRBJ2-1	many	CASSLGLAEVNEQFF	TGCGCCAGCAGCCTAGGACTAGCGGAAGTTAATGAGCAGTTCTTC
NA	TRBV7-8	TRBJ1-2	many	CASSPSDNYGYTF	TGTGCCAGCAGCCCCTCGGACAACTATGGCTACACCTTC
NA	TRBV4-1	TRBJ2-1	many	CASSQAGAPYNEQFF	TGCGCCAGCAGCCAAGCAGGGGCGCCCTACAATGAGCAGTTCTTC
TRBD1	TRBV6-5	TRBJ1-2	many	CASSTSPHLTGLDSNYGYTF	TGTGCCAGCAGTACTTCCCCGCATTTGACAGGGCTCGACTCTAACTATGGCTACACCTTC
NA	TRBV6-1	TRBJ1-1	NA	CDSSLQGPNTEAFF	TGTGACAGCAGCTTACAGGGTCCGAACACTGAAGCTTTCTTT
NA	TRBV12-3/TRBV12-4	TRBJ2-1	many	CASSAGMYNEQFF	TGTGCCAGCAGTGCCGGGATGTACAATGAGCAGTTCTTC
NA	TRBV9	TRBJ2-5	many	CASSGQLFVTQYF	TGTGCCAGCAGCGGACAGTTGTTCGTGACCCAGTACTTC
NA	TRBV12-3/TRBV12-4	TRBJ1-2	few	CDSSPGHGYTF	TGTGACAGCAGTCCAGGACATGGCTACACCTTC
NA	TRBV7-2	TRBJ2-1	many	CASSSTSSLGEQFF	TGTGCCAGCAGCTCCACTAGCAGCCTTGGGGAGCAGTTCTTC
NA	TRBV7-2	TRBJ2-2	many	CASSSYKSTGELFF	TGTGCCAGCAGCTCCTACAAAAGCACCGGGGAGCTGTTTTTT
TRBD1	TRBV15	TRBJ1-1	many	CATSRTTGGVTEAFF	TGTGCCACCAGCAGAACCACAGGGGGGGTCACTGAAGCTTTCTTT
NA	TRBV4-3	TRBJ2-2	many	CASSQDITGELFF	TGCGCCAGCAGCCAAGATATAACCGGGGAGCTGTTTTTT
TRBD2	TRBV27	TRBJ2-1	many	CASYSSGGVNEQFF	TGTGCCAGCTATTCTAGCGGGGGGGTCAATGAGCAGTTCTTC
NA	TRBV5-6	TRBJ1-1	few	CASSLANSNTEAFF	TGTGCCAGCAGCTTGGCCAACAGTAACACTGAAGCTTTCTTT
NA	TRBV3-1	TRBJ1-2	many	CASSQGQRIFNYGYTF	TGTGCCAGCAGCCAAGGGCAGCGAATTTTTAACTATGGCTACACCTTC
NA	TRBV6-2/TRBV6-3	TRBJ1-2	many	CASSYLGTGYGYTF	TGTGCCAGCAGTTACTTGGGGACGGGCTATGGCTACACCTTC
TRBD1	TRBV20-1	TRBJ1-5	many	CSARLQARGNQPQHF	TGCAGTGCTAGACTCCAGGCCAGGGGGAATCAGCCCCAGCATTTT
TRBD2	TRBV25-1	TRBJ2-3	many	CASSASGSVDTQYF	TGTGCCAGCAGTGCTAGCGGGAGTGTAGATACGCAGTATTTT
TRBD1	TRBV5-4	TRBJ1-2	many	CASTRGQTNYGYTF	TGTGCCAGCACTCGGGGACAGACAAACTATGGCTACACCTTC
TRBD1	TRBV5-5	TRBJ2-1	many	CASSLAGTDSYNEQFF	TGTGCCAGCAGCTTGGCGGGGACAGACTCATACAATGAGCAGTTCTTC
NA	TRBV20-1	TRBJ1-6	many	CSARGGLGDSPLHF	TGCAGTGCAAGAGGGGGGCTGGGAGATTCACCCCTCCACTTT
TRBD1	TRBV7-2	TRBJ2-3	many	CASSGGTGATTDTQYF	TGTGCCAGCAGTGGGGGGACAGGAGCTACCACAGATACGCAGTATTTT
NA	TRBV20-1	TRBJ1-4	many	CSAYSREKLFF	TGCAGTGCTTACAGCCGGGAAAAACTGTTTTTT
NA	TRBV29-1	TRBJ2-7	many	CSAKTGIYEQYF	TGCAGCGCCAAAACAGGAATCTACGAGCAGTACTTC
TRBD1	TRBV10-3	TRBJ2-1	many	CAIGDSESYNEQFF	TGTGCCATCGGGGACAGCGAATCCTACAATGAGCAGTTCTTC
TRBD2	TRBV15	TRBJ2-1	many	CATSRATSGTHNEQFF	TGTGCCACCAGCAGAGCGACTAGCGGGACTCACAATGAGCAGTTCTTC
NA	TRBV5-1	TRBJ2-2	many	CASRSSTGELFF	TGCGCCAGCAGGTCGAGCACCGGGGAGCTGTTTTTT
NA	TRBV20-1	TRBJ1-4	many	CSARDLWPNDEKLFF	TGCAGTGCTAGAGATCTGTGGCCAAACGACGAAAAACTGTTTTTT
TRBD1	TRBV20-1	TRBJ1-4	many	CSATTGTGGSNEKLFF	TGCAGTGCCACGACGGGGACAGGGGGATCTAATGAAAAACTGTTTTTT